These 21 T cell receptor beta chains came from one sample sequenced in a study of OX40 agonist ivuxolimab in advanced cancers. Some clones are missing from TCRdb's copy, which holds only in-frame ones; the method was immunoSEQ multiplex PCR. Of about 86,000 clones in the sample, more than 80% were seen once. The starting material was CD4+ or CD8+ T cells sorted from blood, obtained in a trial of the OX40 agonist ivuxolimab. The receptor source for this set is an adult with an advanced solid tumor such as melanoma, head and neck, liver or kidney cancer.

The rearrangement joins TRBV25-1 to TRBJ2-3; tentatively, D is TRBD1 (6 bases). Trimming cost V 6 bases and J 5 bases, with 6 bases left between them. The CDR3 has 11 residues. Germline V gene data show CDR1 as MGHDK and CDR2 as SYGVNS. Here the CDR3 DNA reads TGTGCCAGCAGCAGGGGAGATACGCAGTATTTT. It is translated as CASSRGDTQYF.

This chain connects TRBV19 to TRBJ2-2; D remains unclear. Germline V gives CDR1 LNHDA, CDR2 SQIVND (reference sequence). The CDR3 consists of 14 residues. Trimming took off 8 bases at V and 1 base at J, with 11 bases between the two ends. The CDR3 is CASEEQRNTGELFF. The CDR3 DNA reads as TGTGCCAGTGAGGAACAGAGGAACACCGGGGAGCTGTTTTTT.

The genes are TRBV13 and TRBJ2-7; D gene ambiguous. CDR3 length equals 17 residues. V lost 0 bases and J lost 2, with 17 bases in between. Germline CDR1 reads PRHDT; CDR2 reads FYEKMQ (reference sequence). CDR3 residues: CASSLGVRRALPYEQYF. CDR3 in DNA: TGTGCCAGCAGCTTAGGGGTGAGGCGCGCCCTCCCCTACGAGCAGTACTTC.

The gene calls are TRBV10-3 and TRBJ2-7; no definite D call. V was pared by 10 bases and J by 0 bases, with 16 bases between. Germline V gene sequence: CDR1 ENHRY, CDR2 SYGVKD. The CDR3 length is 14 residues. CDR3 in amino acids: CATIPESSSYEQYF. The DNA for the CDR3 is TGTGCCACAATCCCGGAGTCCAGCTCCTACGAGCAGTACTTC.

The rearrangement uses TRBV5-1 and TRBJ2-3, with 8 bases aligning to TRBD1. The V and J ends lost 4 bases and 6 bases, in that order; junction bases with no gene match: 16. CDR1 SGHRS and CDR2 YFSETQ come from the germline V gene. This CDR3 is 17 amino acids long. CDR3 in amino acids: CASSPYPGTGFMDTQYF. The DNA of the CDR3 is TGCGCCAGCAGCCCCTACCCCGGGACAGGATTTATGGATACGCAGTATTTT.

V and J are TRBV2 and TRBJ1-1; no clear D. The length of the CDR3 is 14 residues. Germline V CDR1 and CDR2: SNHLY, FYNNEI. The V and J ends lost 6 bases and 2 bases respectively, with 13 bases between them. The CDR3 loop is CASRPRTVNTEAFF. DNA of the CDR3: TGTGCCAGCAGGCCTCGGACGGTAAACACTGAAGCTTTCTTT.

The chain employs TRBV7-9 and TRBJ2-5, with no clear D. This CDR3 is 11 amino acids long. From germline, CDR1 is SEHNR and CDR2 FQNEAQ (reference sequence). Trimming took off 1 base at V and 5 bases at J, with 2 bases between the two ends. Written as DNA, the CDR3 is TGTGCCAGCAGCTTAGTGGAGACCCAGTACTTC. It is translated as CASSLVETQYF.

The CDR3 loop reads CASSPTGGTDTQYF. In nucleotides, the CDR3 is TGTGCCAGCTCTCCCACAGGGGGCACAGATACGCAGTATTTT. V and J are TRBV18 and TRBJ2-3; 7 bases fit TRBD1. After removal of 6 bases from V and 1 base from J, the junction contained 4 bases not matched to a gene. The CDR3 runs 14 residues. Germline lookup yields CDR1 KGHSH and CDR2 LQKENI. The whole variable domain, filled in from reference TRBV18 and TRBJ2-3, reads NAGVMQNPRHLVRRRGQEARLRCSPMKGHSHVYWYRQLPEEGLKFMVYLQKENIIDESGMPKERFSAEFPKEGPSILRIQQVVRGDSAAYFCASSPTGGTDTQYFGPGTRLTVL.

V usage is TRBV5-1 and J usage is TRBJ2-7, with unresolved D. Germline V gives CDR1 SGHRS, CDR2 YFSETQ. CDR3 length equals 11 residues. Trimming removed 3 bases from V and 0 bases from J, with 1 base in between. DNA for the CDR3: TGCGCCAGCAGCTACTCCTACGAGCAGTACTTC. Amino acid sequence: CASSYSYEQYF.

This clone was picked up a small number of times. The J gene is TRBJ1-1, the V gene TRBV5-4; no clear D gene. Germline CDR1 and CDR2: SGHNT and YYREEE (reference sequence). This CDR3 is built from 13 residues. V lost 5 bases and J lost 7, with 15 bases in between. Here the CDR3 DNA reads TGTGCCAGCAGTTCTCACGGCGGGGATGAAGCTTTCTTT. Translating it yields CASSSHGGDEAFF.

This sequence joins TRBV7-9 and TRBJ2-5; TRBD1 matches 7 bases. The end of the DNA is better explained by TRBJ2-7, so the J call may be wrong. The CDR3 is 14 amino acids. Germline CDR1 is SEHNR and CDR2 is FQNEAQ (reference sequence). The CDR3 DNA is TGTGCCAGCAGCTACCGACAGGGCAACTACGAGCAGTACTTC. Translating it yields CASSYRQGNYEQYF.

This clone was seen only once. V usage is TRBV6-5 and J usage is TRBJ2-7; 8 nucleotides match TRBD2. The germline CDR1 and CDR2 sequences are MNHEY and SVGAGI. Germline trimming cut 4 bases from V and 2 bases from J; bases unmatched to any gene: 10. This CDR3 comprises 16 residues. The CDR3 sequence: CASSLTGTRYPYEQYF. The CDR3 nucleotides read TGTGCCAGCAGTTTAACCGGGACTAGATACCCCTACGAGCAGTACTTC.

This rearrangement joins TRBV5-3 to TRBJ2-5, with D maybe TRBD2 (6 bases). TRBV5-3 is an ORF, and what it does is uncertain. Trimming took off 1 base at V and 5 bases at J, with 12 bases between the two ends. There are 14 residues in the CDR3. The chain's CDR3 is CARSLWGGRETQYF. In DNA, the CDR3 is TGTGCCAGAAGCTTGTGGGGAGGACGGGAGACCCAGTACTTC.

The chain combines TRBV14 with TRBJ2-3; no clear D gene. The CDR3 consists of 12 residues. Germline CDR1 and CDR2: SGHDN and FVKESK. Trimming took off 4 bases at V and 0 bases at J, with 2 bases between the two ends. CDR3 in DNA: TGTGCCAGCAGCCTCAGCACAGATACGCAGTATTTT. This gives the protein CASSLSTDTQYF.

The chain links TRBV28 to TRBJ2-2, with TRBD2 identical over 9 bases. This CDR3 has 17 amino acids. Germline assignment: CDR1 MDHEN and CDR2 SYDVKM. V gave up 4 bases and J gave up 6 bases; unmatched junction bases: 12. CDR3 region: CASSSGGMASGAGELFF. The CDR3, as DNA: TGTGCCAGCAGTTCCGGAGGGATGGCTAGCGGGGCCGGGGAGCTGTTTTTT.

The rearrangement links TRBV19 to TRBJ1-2; D possibly corresponds to TRBD1 (6 bases). Germline V gives CDR1 LNHDA, CDR2 SQIVND (reference sequence). The CDR3 is 15 amino acids. Trimming took 8 bases from V and 0 from J, leaving 16 bases between them. CDR3 sequence (DNA): TGTGCCAGTGCCCGGGACATGGAAGCTAACTATGGCTACACCTTC. The encoded protein is CASARDMEANYGYTF.

The chain joins TRBV7-9 to TRBJ2-5; a weak D match, TRBD2 (5 bases). The CDR3 runs 19 residues. The germline CDR1 and CDR2 sequences are SEHNR and FQNEAQ (reference sequence). The ends were cut back, 4 bases at V and 0 bases at J, with 24 bases in the middle. The CDR3 DNA is TGTGCCAGCAGCTACGGGCCACGGGGTCGGTCGGTTGACCAAGAGACCCAGTACTTC. This codes for CASSYGPRGRSVDQETQYF.

A single count supports this clone. The V gene is TRBV6-5, the J gene TRBJ1-4; D call uncertain. The germline CDR1 and CDR2 sequences are MNHEY and SVGAGI. V lost 4 bases, J lost 7 bases, and 13 bases lay in between. This CDR3 region has 14 residues. The CDR3 reads CASSSTPWGEKLFF. CDR3 nucleotide sequence: TGTGCCAGCAGTTCCACTCCCTGGGGTGAAAAACTGTTTTTT.

V usage is TRBV4-2 and J usage is TRBJ1-2, with a possible D match to TRBD1 (6 bases). The ends were cut back, 7 bases at V and 4 bases at J, with 19 bases in the middle. This CDR3 is built from 15 residues. Germline V gene sequence: CDR1 LGHNA, CDR2 YNFKEQ. CDR3 in amino acids: CASKRLEGETYGYTF. In DNA form, the CDR3 reads TGTGCCAGCAAAAGATTAGAGGGGGAAACCTATGGCTACACCTTC.

The CDR3 region is CASSPPPGNTEAFF. The CDR3 nucleotides are TGTGCCAGCAGTCCCCCGCCAGGGAACACTGAAGCTTTCTTT. The V and J genes are TRBV9 and TRBJ1-1, with unresolved D. The germline V gene has CDR1 SGDLS and CDR2 YYNGEE. V was shortened by 5 bases and J by 1 base, with 12 bases between the two germline ends. The CDR3 consists of 14 residues.

The chain uses TRBV2 and TRBJ2-5; TRBD1 agrees at 7 bases. Trimming removed 5 bases from V and 9 bases from J; junction bases left unmatched: 6. Germline V gene lookup returns CDR1 SNHLY and CDR2 FYNNEI. The CDR3 contains 12 residues. The CDR3 DNA reads TGTGCCAGCAGTCCACAGGGGTCCCCCCAGTACTTC. It is translated as CASSPQGSPQYF.